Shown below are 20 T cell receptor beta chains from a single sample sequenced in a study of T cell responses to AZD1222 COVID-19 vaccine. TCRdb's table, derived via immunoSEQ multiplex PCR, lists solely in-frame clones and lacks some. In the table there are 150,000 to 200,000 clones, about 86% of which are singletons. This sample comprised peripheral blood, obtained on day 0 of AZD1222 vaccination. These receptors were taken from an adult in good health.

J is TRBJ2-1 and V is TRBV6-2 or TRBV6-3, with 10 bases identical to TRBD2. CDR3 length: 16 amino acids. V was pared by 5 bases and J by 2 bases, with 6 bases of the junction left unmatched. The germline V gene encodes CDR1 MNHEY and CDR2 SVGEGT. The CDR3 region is CASSPWTSGAYNEQFF. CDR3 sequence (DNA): TGTGCCAGCAGTCCCTGGACTAGCGGCGCCTACAATGAGCAGTTCTTC.

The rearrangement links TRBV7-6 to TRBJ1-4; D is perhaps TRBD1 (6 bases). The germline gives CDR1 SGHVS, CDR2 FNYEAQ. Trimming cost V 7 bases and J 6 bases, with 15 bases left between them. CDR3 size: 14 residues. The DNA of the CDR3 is TGTGCCAGCACCACAGGGAGGAGGGATGAAAAACTGTTTTTT. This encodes CASTTGRRDEKLFF.

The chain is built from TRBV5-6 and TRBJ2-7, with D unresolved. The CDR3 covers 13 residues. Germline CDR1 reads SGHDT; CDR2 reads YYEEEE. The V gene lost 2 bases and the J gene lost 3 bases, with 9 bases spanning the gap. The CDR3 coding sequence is TGTGCCAGCAGCTTCTCCCCCCTCTACGAGCAGTACTTC. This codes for CASSFSPLYEQYF.

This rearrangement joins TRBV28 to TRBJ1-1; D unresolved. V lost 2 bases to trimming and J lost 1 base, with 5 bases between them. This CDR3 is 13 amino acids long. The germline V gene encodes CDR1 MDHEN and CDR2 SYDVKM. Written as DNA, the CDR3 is TGTGCCAGCAGTTTAGTCAGGAACACTGAAGCTTTCTTT. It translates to CASSLVRNTEAFF.

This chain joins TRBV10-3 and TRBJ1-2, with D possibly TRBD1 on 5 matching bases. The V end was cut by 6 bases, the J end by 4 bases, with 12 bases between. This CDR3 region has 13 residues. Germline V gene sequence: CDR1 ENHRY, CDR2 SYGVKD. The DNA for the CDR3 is TGTGCCATCAGCACGGGGGGAAGCTATGGCTACACCTTC. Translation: CAISTGGSYGYTF.

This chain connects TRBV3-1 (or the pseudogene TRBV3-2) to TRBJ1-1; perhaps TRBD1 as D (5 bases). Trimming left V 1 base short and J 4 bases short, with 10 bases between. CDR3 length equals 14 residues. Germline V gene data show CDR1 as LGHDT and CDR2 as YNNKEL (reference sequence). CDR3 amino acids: CASSQGRQTTEAFF. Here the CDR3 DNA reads TGTGCCAGCAGCCAAGGGCGACAGACCACTGAAGCTTTCTTT.

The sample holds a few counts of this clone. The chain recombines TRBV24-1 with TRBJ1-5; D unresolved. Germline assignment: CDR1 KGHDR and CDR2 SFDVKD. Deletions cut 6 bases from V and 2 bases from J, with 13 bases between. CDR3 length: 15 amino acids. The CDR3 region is CATSSTHRGNQPQHF. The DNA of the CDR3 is TGTGCCACCAGTTCGACCCACCGGGGCAATCAGCCCCAGCATTTT.

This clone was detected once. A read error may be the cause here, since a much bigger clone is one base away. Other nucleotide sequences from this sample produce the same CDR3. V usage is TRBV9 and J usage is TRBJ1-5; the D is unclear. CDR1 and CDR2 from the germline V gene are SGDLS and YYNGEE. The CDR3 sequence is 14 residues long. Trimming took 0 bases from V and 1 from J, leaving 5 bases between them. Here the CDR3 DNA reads TGTGCCAGCAGCGTAGATGGAAGCAATCAGCCCCAGCATTTT. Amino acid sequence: CASSVDGSNQPQHF.

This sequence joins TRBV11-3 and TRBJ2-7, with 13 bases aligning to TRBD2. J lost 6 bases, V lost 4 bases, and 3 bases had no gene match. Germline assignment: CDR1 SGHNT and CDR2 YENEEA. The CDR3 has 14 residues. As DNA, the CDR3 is TGTGCCAGCAGCTCGGGACTAGCGGGAACCGAGCAGTACTTC. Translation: CASSSGLAGTEQYF.

The DNA of the CDR3 is TGTGCCAGCAGCTTGTGGTGGAGGGACAATCAGCCCCAGCATTTT. Its protein is CASSLWWRDNQPQHF. The chain uses TRBV5-6 and TRBJ1-5; D remains ambiguous. Germline values: CDR1 SGHDT, CDR2 YYEEEE. The V end lost 1 base, the J end lost 3 bases, and 11 bases lay between the germline ends. CDR3 size: 15 residues.

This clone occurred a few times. CDR3 amino acids: CASPPATNTEAFF. In DNA form, the CDR3 reads TGTGCCAGCCCGCCAGCCACTAACACTGAAGCTTTCTTT. The chain carries TRBV6-5 and TRBJ1-1; D is ambiguous. Germline V CDR1 and CDR2: MNHEY, SVGAGI. The V end was cut by 8 bases, the J end by 2 bases, with 12 bases between. CDR3 length: 13 amino acids.

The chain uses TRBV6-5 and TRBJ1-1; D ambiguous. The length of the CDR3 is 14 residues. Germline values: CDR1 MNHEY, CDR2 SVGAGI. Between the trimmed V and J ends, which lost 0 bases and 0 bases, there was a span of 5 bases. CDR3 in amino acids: CASSYSMVNTEAFF. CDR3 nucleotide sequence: TGTGCCAGCAGTTACTCGATGGTGAACACTGAAGCTTTCTTT.

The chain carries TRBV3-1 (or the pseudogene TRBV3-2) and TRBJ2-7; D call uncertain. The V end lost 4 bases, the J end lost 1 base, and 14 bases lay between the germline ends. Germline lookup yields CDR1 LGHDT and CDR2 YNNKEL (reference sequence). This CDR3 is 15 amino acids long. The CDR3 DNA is TGTGCCAGCAGCCCCCGGCAGATTTCTTCCTACGAGCAGTACTTC. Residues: CASSPRQISSYEQYF.

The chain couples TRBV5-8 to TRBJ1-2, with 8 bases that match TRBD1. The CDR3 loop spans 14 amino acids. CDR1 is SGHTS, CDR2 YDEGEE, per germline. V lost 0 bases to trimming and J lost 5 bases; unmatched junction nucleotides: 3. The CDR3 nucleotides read TGTGCCAGCAGCTTGGACAGGGGGGCGTATGGCTACACCTTC. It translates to CASSLDRGAYGYTF.

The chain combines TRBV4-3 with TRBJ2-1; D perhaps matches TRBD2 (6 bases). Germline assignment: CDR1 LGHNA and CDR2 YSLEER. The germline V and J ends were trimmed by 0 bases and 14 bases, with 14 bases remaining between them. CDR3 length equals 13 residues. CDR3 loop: CASSQDHSGREFF. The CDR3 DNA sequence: TGCGCCAGCAGCCAAGATCATAGCGGAAGGGAGTTCTTC.

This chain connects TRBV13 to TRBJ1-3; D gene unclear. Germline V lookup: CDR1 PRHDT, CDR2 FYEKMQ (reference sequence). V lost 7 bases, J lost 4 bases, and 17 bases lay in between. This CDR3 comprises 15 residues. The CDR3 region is CASTLTLFAGNTIYF. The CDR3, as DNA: TGTGCCAGCACCCTAACCTTGTTCGCCGGAAACACCATATATTTT.

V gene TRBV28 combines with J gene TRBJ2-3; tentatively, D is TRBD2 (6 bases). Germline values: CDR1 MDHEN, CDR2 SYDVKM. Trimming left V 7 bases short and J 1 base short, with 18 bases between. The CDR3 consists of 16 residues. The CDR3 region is CASTKRDFYGTDTQYF. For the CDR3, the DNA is TGTGCCAGCACTAAACGGGACTTTTATGGCACAGATACGCAGTATTTT.

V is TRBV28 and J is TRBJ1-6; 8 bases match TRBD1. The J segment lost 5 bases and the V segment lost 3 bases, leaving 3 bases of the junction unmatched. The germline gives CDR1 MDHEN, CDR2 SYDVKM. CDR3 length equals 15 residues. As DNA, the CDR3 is TGTGCCAGCAGTTTTCAGGGGGCTCATAATTCACCCCTCCACTTT. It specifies CASSFQGAHNSPLHF.

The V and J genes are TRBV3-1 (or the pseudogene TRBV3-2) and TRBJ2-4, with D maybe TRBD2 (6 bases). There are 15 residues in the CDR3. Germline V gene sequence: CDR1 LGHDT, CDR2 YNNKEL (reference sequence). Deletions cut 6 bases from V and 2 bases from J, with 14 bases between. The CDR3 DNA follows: TGTGCCAGCAGTCCCGCGGGAAATCCCAAAAACATTCAGTACTTC. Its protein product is CASSPAGNPKNIQYF.

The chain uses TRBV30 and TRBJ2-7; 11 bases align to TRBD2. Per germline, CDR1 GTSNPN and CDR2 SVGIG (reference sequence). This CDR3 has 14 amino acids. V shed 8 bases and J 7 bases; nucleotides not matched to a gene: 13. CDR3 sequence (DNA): TGTGCCGCGCGTTTTAGCGGGAGGGCCGGGGAGCAGTACTTC. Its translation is CAARFSGRAGEQYF.